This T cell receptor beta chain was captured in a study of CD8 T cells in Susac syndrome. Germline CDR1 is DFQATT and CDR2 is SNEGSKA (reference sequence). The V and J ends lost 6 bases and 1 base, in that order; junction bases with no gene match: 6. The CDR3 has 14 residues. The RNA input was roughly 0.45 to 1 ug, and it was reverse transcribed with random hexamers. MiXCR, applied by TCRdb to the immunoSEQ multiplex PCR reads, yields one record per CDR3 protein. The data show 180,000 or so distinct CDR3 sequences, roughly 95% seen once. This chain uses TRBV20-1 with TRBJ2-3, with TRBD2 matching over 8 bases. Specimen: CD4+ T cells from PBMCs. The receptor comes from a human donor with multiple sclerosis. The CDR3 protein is CSAPERGRTDTQYF. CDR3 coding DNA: TGCAGTGCCCCAGAGCGGGGGCGCACAGATACGCAGTATTTT.